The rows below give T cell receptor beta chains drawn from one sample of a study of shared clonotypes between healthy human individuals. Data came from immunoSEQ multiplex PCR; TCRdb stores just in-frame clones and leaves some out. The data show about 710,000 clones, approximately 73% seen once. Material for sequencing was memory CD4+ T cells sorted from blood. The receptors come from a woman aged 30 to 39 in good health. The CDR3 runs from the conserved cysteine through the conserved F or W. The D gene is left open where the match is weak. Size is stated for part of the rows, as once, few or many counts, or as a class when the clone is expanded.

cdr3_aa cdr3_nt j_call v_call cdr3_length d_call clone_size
CASSFRDAERSYNEQFF TGCGCCAGCAGCTTCCGGGACGCAGAACGCTCCTACAATGAGCAGTTCTTC TRBJ2-1 TRBV5-1 17 . .
CASSQAGTGMIQPQHF TGCGCCAGCAGCCAAGCCGGGACAGGGATGATTCAGCCCCAGCATTTT TRBJ1-5 TRBV4-1 16 TRBD1 .
CATKITGTSYGYTF TGTGCCACTAAGATTACCGGGACGTCGTATGGCTACACCTTC TRBJ1-2 TRBV19 14 . .
CASSRDTIYF TGTGCCAGCAGTCGGGACACCATATATTTT TRBJ1-3 TRBV28 10 . .
CASSLAGTSYNEQFF TGTGCCAGCAGCTTAGCGGGGACCTCTTACAATGAGCAGTTCTTC TRBJ2-1 TRBV11-3 15 . .
CASSPANYGYTF TGTGCCAGTAGTCCAGCTAACTATGGCTACACCTTC TRBJ1-2 TRBV19 12 . .
CSERDGRETQYF TGCAGCGAGCGGGACGGGAGGGAGACCCAGTACTTC TRBJ2-5 TRBV29-1 12 TRBD2 once
CASSLPTGSYEQYF TGCGCCAGCAGCCTGCCCACAGGATCCTACGAGCAGTACTTC TRBJ2-7 TRBV5-1 14 . .
CASSGGGLLGNTIYF TGTGCCAGCAGCGGGGGGGGTTTGCTGGGAAACACCATATATTTT TRBJ1-3 TRBV27 15 . .
CASSPGQGFSYEQYF TGTGCCAGCAGCCCAGGACAGGGATTCTCCTACGAGCAGTACTTC TRBJ2-7 TRBV11-3 15 TRBD1 .
CASSSPGQGGNEQFF TGTGCCAGCAGTTCACCGGGACAGGGGGGCAATGAGCAGTTCTTC TRBJ2-1 TRBV27 15 TRBD1 .
CASSLTGRNYGYTF TGTGCCAGCAGCTTGACAGGCCGAAACTATGGCTACACCTTC TRBJ1-2 TRBV5-8 14 . .
CASSLARQGSFGANVLTF TGTGCCAGCAGCTTGGCCCGACAGGGTTCGTTTGGGGCCAACGTCCTGACTTTC TRBJ2-6 TRBV5-4 18 TRBD1 few
CASIRGSLVSGANVLTF TGTGCCAGTATCAGGGGCTCTCTGGTCTCTGGGGCCAACGTCCTGACTTTC TRBJ2-6 TRBV19 17 . once
CASSPAAGSYEQYF TGTGCCAGCTCACCGGCAGCGGGCTCCTACGAGCAGTACTTC TRBJ2-7 TRBV18 14 . .
CASAGTSGWGGTDTQYF TGTGCCAGCGCTGGGACTAGCGGGTGGGGGGGCACAGATACGCAGTATTTT TRBJ2-3 TRBV28 17 TRBD2 once
CASSQISGITGELFF TGCGCCAGCAGCCAAATCAGCGGGATTACCGGGGAGCTGTTTTTT TRBJ2-2 TRBV4-1 15 TRBD2 .
CASSPRGWTPQLTDTQYF TGTGCCAGCAGCCCCCGCGGTTGGACGCCGCAACTCACAGATACGCAGTATTTT TRBJ2-3 TRBV21-1 18 . once
CASSLASEAFF TGCGCCAGCAGCTTAGCGAGTGAAGCTTTCTTT TRBJ1-1 TRBV5-1 11 . .
CASRGQGRETQYF TGTGCCAGCAGAGGACAGGGGAGGGAGACCCAGTACTTC TRBJ2-5 TRBV6-6 13 TRBD1 few
CASSLSRLAGANTGELFF TGTGCCAGCAGTTTATCCCGACTAGCGGGAGCGAACACCGGGGAGCTGTTTTTT TRBJ2-2 TRBV27 18 TRBD2 .
CARDRVGGYTF TGTGCCAGGGACAGGGTTGGCGGCTACACCTTC TRBJ1-2 TRBV6-1 11 TRBD1 .
CAWSIGGQHEQYF TGTGCCTGGAGTATCGGGGGGCAACACGAGCAGTACTTC TRBJ2-7 TRBV30 13 . .
CASSHGQAYNEQFF TGCGCCAGCAGCCACGGACAGGCCTACAATGAGCAGTTCTTC TRBJ2-1 TRBV5-1 14 TRBD1 .
CATERARDTEAFF TGTGCCACCGAAAGGGCGAGGGACACTGAAGCTTTCTTT TRBJ1-1 TRBV18 13 . few
CASSLGPYGYTF TGTGCCAGCAGTTTAGGGCCTTATGGCTACACCTTC TRBJ1-2 TRBV28 12 . .
CASRYPGQGADGELFF TGCGCCAGCAGGTACCCGGGACAGGGGGCCGACGGGGAGCTGTTTTTT TRBJ2-2 TRBV5-1 16 TRBD1 .
CASSLRDSRYGYTF TGTGCCAGCAGCTTAAGAGACAGTCGGTATGGCTACACCTTC TRBJ1-2 TRBV7-2 14 . once
CASSRTVLNTEAFF TGTGCCAGCAGCCGGACGGTTTTGAACACTGAAGCTTTCTTT TRBJ1-1 TRBV7-2 14 . .
CASSEGALVTEAFF TGTGCCAGCAGTGAAGGGGCTTTAGTCACTGAAGCTTTCTTT TRBJ1-1 TRBV6-1 14 . .
CASSRAYNQPQHF TGTGCCAGTAGTAGGGCGTACAATCAGCCCCAGCATTTT TRBJ1-5 TRBV19 13 . few
CASSYLGQGRETQYF TGTGCCAGCAGTTATCTCGGACAGGGGCGAGAGACCCAGTACTTC TRBJ2-5 TRBV6-6 15 TRBD1 .
CASSGTGDPKQYF TGTGCCAGCTCTGGGACAGGGGACCCCAAGCAGTACTTC TRBJ2-7 TRBV28 13 TRBD1 .
CASSYHIGSPLHF TGTGCCAGCAGTTACCACATCGGTTCACCCCTCCACTTT TRBJ1-6 TRBV28 13 . .
CASSFPGYSYNSPLHF TGTGCCAGCAGTTTCCCAGGGTACTCCTATAATTCACCCCTCCACTTT TRBJ1-6 TRBV28 16 . .
CASSSRDSGYEQFF TGTGCCAGCAGCTCCCGCGATAGCGGCTATGAGCAGTTCTTC TRBJ2-1 TRBV11-2 14 . .
CASSLRLSTDTQYF TGTGCCAGCAGCCTAAGGCTGAGCACAGATACGCAGTATTTT TRBJ2-3 TRBV7-2 14 . .
CASSLVASGFYEQYF TGTGCCAGCAGCTTGGTTGCTAGCGGCTTCTACGAGCAGTACTTC TRBJ2-7 TRBV5-5 15 TRBD2 few
CSATRVNEQFF TGCAGTGCCACTCGGGTAAATGAGCAGTTCTTC TRBJ2-1 TRBV20-1 11 . .